This passage covers 11 T cell receptor beta chains from one sample sequenced in a study of blood T cell repertoires in COVID-19. Profiled with immunoSEQ multiplex PCR; TCRdb holds only in-frame clones, not every one. The sample consists of fewer than 150,000 clones, around 73% of them appearing once. The specimen was peripheral blood. These receptors all stem from a man aged 55 to 70 who had recovered from COVID-19.

The chain recombines TRBV18 with TRBJ2-3; TRBD1 matches at 7 bases. The trim removed 5 bases at V and 6 bases at J, leaving 8 bases unmatched. The germline V gene encodes CDR1 KGHSH and CDR2 LQKENI. The CDR3 runs to 14 residues. CDR3 in DNA: TGTGCCAGCTCATCCCGACAGGGACCGGATACGCAGTATTTT. It yields the protein CASSSRQGPDTQYF. Filled out from reference TRBV18 and TRBJ2-3, the complete variable domain reads NAGVMQNPRHLVRRRGQEARLRCSPMKGHSHVYWYRQLPEEGLKFMVYLQKENIIDESGMPKERFSAEFPKEGPSILRIQQVVRGDSAAYFCASSSRQGPDTQYFGPGTRLTVL.

This clone was detected a few times. The J gene is TRBJ2-7, the V gene TRBV28; tentative D call: TRBD1 (5 bases). Trimming took 4 bases from V and 6 from J, leaving 10 bases between them. Germline loops: CDR1 MDHEN, CDR2 SYDVKM. This CDR3 is 12 amino acids long. The CDR3, as DNA: TGTGCCAGCAGTTACATTAGGGGCGAGCAGTACTTC. It translates to CASSYIRGEQYF.

V usage is TRBV28 and J usage is TRBJ2-7, with D maybe TRBD1 (6 bases). Germline V gene sequence: CDR1 MDHEN, CDR2 SYDVKM. The CDR3 spans 16 residues. V lost 3 bases and J lost 5, with 20 bases in between. Here the CDR3 DNA reads TGTGCCAGCAGTTTTACCCACAGGGCGGCGATAAACGAGCAGTACTTC. Protein sequence: CASSFTHRAAINEQYF.

This clone was observed once. CDR3 loop: CASSAGSEKLFF. CDR3 DNA: TGTGCCAGCAGCGCAGGAAGTGAAAAACTGTTTTTT. The chain links TRBV5-4 to TRBJ1-4; D is unclear. CDR1 is SGHNT and CDR2 is YYREEE in the germline V gene (reference sequence). With 4 bases removed from V and 7 bases from J, the gap between germline ends came to 8 bases. The CDR3 sequence is 12 residues long.

The gene calls are TRBV19 and TRBJ2-2; 7 bases fit TRBD2. Germline V gene sequence: CDR1 LNHDA, CDR2 SQIVND (reference sequence). V shed 0 bases, J shed 5 bases, and the junction held 6 bases outside the gene matches. This CDR3 region has 16 residues. The CDR3, as DNA: TGTGCCAGTAGTATAGATCGGGGGGTCCTGACCGGGGAGCTGTTTTTT. This translates into CASSIDRGVLTGELFF.

This chain connects TRBV11-2 to TRBJ1-6; 9 positions agree with TRBD1. V was clipped by 4 bases and J by 9 bases; unmatched bases: 4. Germline CDR1 and CDR2: SGHAT and FQNNGV. There are 14 residues in the CDR3. The CDR3 loop is CASSSGQGGSPLHF. CDR3 DNA sequence: TGTGCCAGCAGCTCGGGACAGGGAGGTTCACCCCTCCACTTT.

This chain uses TRBV7-2 with TRBJ2-7, with 16 bases matching TRBD2. Germline V gives CDR1 SGHTA, CDR2 FQGNSA. The CDR3 contains 17 residues. V lost 0 bases, J lost 4 bases, and 3 bases stayed unmatched. The CDR3 region has the DNA TGTGCCAGCAGCTTAGCGGGACTAGCGGGAGGGCCGTACGAGCAGTACTTC. Its translation: CASSLAGLAGGPYEQYF. Based on the CDR3 plus reference TRBV7-2 and TRBJ2-7, the full variable domain is GAGVSQSPSNKVTEKGKDVELRCDPISGHTALYWYRQSLGQGLEFLIYFQGNSAPDKSGLPSDRFSAERTGGSVSTLTIQRTQQEDSAVYLCASSLAGLAGGPYEQYFGPGTRLTVT.

This clone was counted once. The chain combines TRBV29-1 with TRBJ2-2, with 11 bases identical to TRBD1. The V gene's germline CDR1 is SQVTM and CDR2 ANQGSEA. Trimming cost V 4 bases and J 3 bases; bases outside gene matches: 4. This CDR3 spans 15 amino acids. The CDR3 nucleotides read TGCAGCGTTGCGGACAGGGGGCTGGACACCGGGGAGCTGTTTTTT. Amino acids: CSVADRGLDTGELFF.

The gene calls are TRBV19 and TRBJ2-7, with D perhaps matching TRBD2 (6 bases). Germline lookup yields CDR1 LNHDA and CDR2 SQIVND (reference sequence). CDR3 length: 15 residues. Trimming took 5 bases from V and 2 from J, leaving 16 bases between them. CDR3 DNA: TGTGCCAGTAGTCCCGCCGGAGGGTACACCTACGAGCAGTACTTC. This sequence encodes CASSPAGGYTYEQYF.

The rearrangement uses TRBV9 and TRBJ2-1, with 8 nucleotides matching TRBD2. V was pared by 6 bases and J by 9 bases, with 14 bases of the junction left unmatched. The CDR3 spans 15 residues. From germline, CDR1 is SGDLS and CDR2 YYNGEE. The CDR3 DNA sequence: TGTGCCAGCAACGAGCGGGGGCCCGCGGGGGGTGAGCAGTTCTTC. As protein: CASNERGPAGGEQFF.

The chain recombines TRBV2 with TRBJ1-1; maybe TRBD1 (5 bases). The CDR3 sequence is 14 residues long. V lost 3 bases, J lost 2 bases, and 10 bases lay in between. Germline CDR1 is SNHLY and CDR2 is FYNNEI. The CDR3 region is CASSEARANTEAFF. As DNA, the CDR3 is TGTGCCAGCAGTGAGGCCAGGGCCAACACTGAAGCTTTCTTT.